This is a list of T cell receptor beta chains from one sample in a study of blood T cell repertoires in COVID-19. The assay was immunoSEQ multiplex PCR, and TCRdb's table has in-frame clones only and misses some. The sample shows about 58,000 clones, more than 70% of them seen only once. Sequencing was performed on peripheral blood. Receptor source: a man aged 40-49 years with active COVID-19. Each CDR3 is given with its conserved first and last residue. D genes are given only for firm matches. The listing skips clone size in some rows; elsewhere it reads once, few, many or a size class.

v_gene: TRBV27
j_gene: TRBJ2-7
d_gene: TRBD1
abundance: -
CDR3aa: CASSFFGTGLYEQYF
CDR3nt: TGTGCCAGCAGTTTCTTCGGGACAGGGCTCTACGAGCAGTACTTC

v_gene: TRBV19
j_gene: TRBJ1-5
d_gene: -
abundance: few
CDR3aa: CASSIGLRLSSNQPQHF
CDR3nt: TGTGCCAGTAGTATAGGCCTCCGGTTGTCCAGCAATCAGCCCCAGCATTTT

v_gene: TRBV6-6
j_gene: TRBJ1-5
d_gene: TRBD1
abundance: -
CDR3aa: CASSSGTGGGQPQHF
CDR3nt: TGTGCCAGCAGCTCCGGGACAGGGGGCGGTCAGCCCCAGCATTTT

v_gene: TRBV5-4
j_gene: TRBJ2-7
d_gene: TRBD1
abundance: few
CDR3aa: CASSSGQSISHYEQYF
CDR3nt: TGTGCCAGCAGCTCGGGACAGTCAATCTCGCACTACGAGCAGTACTTC

v_gene: TRBV7-8
j_gene: TRBJ1-2
d_gene: -
abundance: -
CDR3aa: CASSLGVGQGNYGYTF
CDR3nt: TGTGCCAGCAGCTTAGGAGTTGGGCAGGGGAACTATGGCTACACCTTC

v_gene: TRBV6-4
j_gene: TRBJ2-1
d_gene: -
abundance: -
CDR3aa: CASSETSSTQRGYNEQFF
CDR3nt: TGTGCCAGCAGTGAAACTAGTAGCACCCAACGGGGTTACAATGAGCAGTTCTTC

v_gene: TRBV6-6
j_gene: TRBJ2-5
d_gene: -
abundance: -
CDR3aa: CASSYQETQYF
CDR3nt: TGTGCCAGCAGTTATCAGGAGACCCAGTACTTC

v_gene: TRBV19
j_gene: TRBJ1-6
d_gene: -
abundance: once
CDR3aa: CASSTRIHNSPLHF
CDR3nt: TGTGCCAGTAGCACGAGGATCCATAATTCACCCCTCCACTTT

v_gene: TRBV28
j_gene: TRBJ2-7
d_gene: -
abundance: -
CDR3aa: CASSIIIPGLLRRSYEQYF
CDR3nt: TGTGCCAGCAGTATAATCATCCCGGGACTCCTAAGGCGTTCCTACGAGCAGTACTTC

v_gene: TRBV9
j_gene: TRBJ2-1
d_gene: -
abundance: -
CDR3aa: CASSAQGHGEQFF
CDR3nt: TGTGCCAGCAGCGCCCAGGGGCATGGCGAGCAGTTCTTC

v_gene: TRBV10-2
j_gene: TRBJ1-6
d_gene: TRBD1
abundance: -
CDR3aa: CASRPTGAQSPLHF
CDR3nt: TGCGCCAGCAGACCGACAGGGGCGCAATCACCCCTCCACTTT

v_gene: TRBV19
j_gene: TRBJ1-6
d_gene: TRBD1
abundance: -
CDR3aa: CASTQKGTGGSTLHF
CDR3nt: TGTGCCAGTACTCAGAAGGGGACAGGGGGCTCAACCCTCCACTTT

v_gene: TRBV4-1
j_gene: TRBJ1-1
d_gene: -
abundance: -
CDR3aa: CASSQEGAMNTEAFF
CDR3nt: TGCGCCAGCAGCCAAGAAGGAGCGATGAACACTGAAGCTTTCTTT

v_gene: TRBV7-2
j_gene: TRBJ2-3
d_gene: -
abundance: -
CDR3aa: CASSSDGRGTDTQYF
CDR3nt: TGTGCCAGCAGCTCGGACGGTCGAGGGACAGATACGCAGTATTTT

v_gene: TRBV7-3
j_gene: TRBJ2-3
d_gene: TRBD2
abundance: -
CDR3aa: CASSLRGLARGTDTQYF
CDR3nt: TGTGCCAGCAGCTTACGGGGACTAGCTCGAGGCACAGATACGCAGTATTTT

v_gene: TRBV7-9
j_gene: TRBJ1-2
d_gene: -
abundance: once
CDR3aa: CASTDQSPWGGSNYGYTF
CDR3nt: TGTGCCAGCACCGACCAATCTCCCTGGGGGGGATCCAACTATGGCTACACCTTC

v_gene: TRBV4-1
j_gene: TRBJ2-1
d_gene: -
abundance: -
CDR3aa: CASSQERVAQNEQFF
CDR3nt: TGCGCCAGCAGCCAAGAACGAGTTGCCCAAAATGAGCAGTTCTTC

v_gene: TRBV25-1
j_gene: TRBJ2-1
d_gene: TRBD1
abundance: -
CDR3aa: CASSLWTGQNEQFF
CDR3nt: TGTGCCAGCAGTCTTTGGACAGGGCAAAATGAGCAGTTCTTC

v_gene: TRBV5-1
j_gene: TRBJ1-4
d_gene: TRBD1
abundance: -
CDR3aa: CASSLVPPGTDLATNEKLFF
CDR3nt: TGCGCCAGCAGCTTGGTCCCCCCCGGGACAGACCTTGCAACTAATGAAAAACTGTTTTTT

v_gene: TRBV9
j_gene: TRBJ1-2
d_gene: TRBD1
abundance: once
CDR3aa: CASSVGLGDRASYGYTF
CDR3nt: TGTGCCAGCAGCGTAGGGTTAGGGGACAGAGCTTCCTATGGCTACACCTTC

v_gene: TRBV7-9
j_gene: TRBJ2-4
d_gene: TRBD1
abundance: -
CDR3aa: CASSTQDRGLAKNIQYF
CDR3nt: TGTGCCAGCAGCACCCAGGACAGGGGGCTGGCCAAAAACATTCAGTACTTC

v_gene: TRBV10-3
j_gene: TRBJ2-2
d_gene: TRBD2
abundance: -
CDR3aa: CAISEVGGSDTGELFF
CDR3nt: TGTGCCATCAGTGAAGTGGGCGGGAGCGACACCGGGGAGCTGTTTTTT

v_gene: TRBV5-4
j_gene: TRBJ2-5
d_gene: TRBD2
abundance: -
CDR3aa: CASSPPASGFETQYF
CDR3nt: TGTGCCAGCAGCCCCCCCGCTAGCGGGTTCGAGACCCAGTACTTC

v_gene: TRBV3-1/TRBV3-2
j_gene: TRBJ2-2
d_gene: -
abundance: -
CDR3aa: CASSQFVVEGSGELFF
CDR3nt: TGTGCCAGCAGCCAATTTGTGGTTGAGGGATCCGGGGAGCTGTTTTTT

v_gene: TRBV21-1
j_gene: TRBJ1-1
d_gene: -
abundance: few
CDR3aa: CASSKGGYNVGEAFF
CDR3nt: TGTGCCAGCAGCAAAGGAGGCTACAATGTTGGTGAAGCTTTCTTT